The clone carrying this TCR beta chain has a handful of counts. Its target is unknown. This entry belongs to a study of vaccination and CD4 T cells after COVID-19. The CDR3 length is 14 residues. Germline V gene lookup returns CDR1 LNHDA and CDR2 SQIVND (reference sequence). J was trimmed by 5 bases and V by 5 bases; bases with no gene match: 5. Treatment defined: approximately nine-day PBMC culture with coronavirus spike peptide pools or control peptides (ViraFEST assay). An unexposed donor provided the CD4+ T cells, which were collected before the COVID-19 pandemic (2011-2018). Expanded clonotypes were found by TCR sequencing after peptide-pool stimulation (ViraFEST). Oncomine TCR Beta short-read sequencing was applied to DNA from cultured CD4+ T cells. From cultured CD4+ T cells, genomic DNA was extracted. TCRdb re-called the PCR reads through MiXCR, storing one row per CDR3 protein. Of some 10,000 distinct CDR3 sequences detected, approximately 30% appear once; the ten largest clones hold 15% to 20%.

The clonotype comes from a human donor in good health. V and J are TRBV19 and TRBJ2-5; TRBD1 agrees at 10 bases. Material for sequencing was CD4+ T cells from blood, cultured in vitro. CDR3 in amino acids: CASSRTGGQETQYF. DNA for the CDR3: TGTGCCAGTAGTCGGACAGGGGGTCAGGAGACCCAGTACTTC. The full variable domain, completed using reference TRBV19 and TRBJ2-5, is DGGITQSPKYLFRKEGQNVTLSCEQNLNHDAMYWYRQDPGQGLRLIYYSQIVNDFQKGDIAEGYSVSREKKESFPLTVTSAQKNPTAFYLCASSRTGGQETQYFGPGTRLLVL.